Each of the 29 T cell receptor beta chains below was sequenced from the same sample in a study of siplizumab effects on memory and regulatory T cells. Generated by immunoSEQ multiplex PCR, the TCRdb table keeps only in-frame clones and is missing some. This sample carries 70,000 to 100,000 clones, 96% of them seen once, and the ten largest clones take 0.03% to 0.035%. The sample comprised naive CD4+ T cells sorted from blood. Every receptor here comes from a human donor in good health.

J is TRBJ1-2 and V is TRBV6-1, with a possible D match to TRBD1 (6 bases). Trimming shortened V by 7 bases and J by 4 bases, and 19 bases separated the two germline ends. Germline CDR1 is MNHNS and CDR2 is SASEGT. This CDR3 comprises 15 residues. CDR3 amino acids: CASTLTTGPLYGYTF. The CDR3 nucleotides are TGTGCCAGCACCCTAACTACAGGGCCCCTCTATGGCTACACCTTC.

The V gene is TRBV6-5, the J gene TRBJ1-1; TRBD1 might be the D (5 bases). Germline V gene sequence: CDR1 MNHEY, CDR2 SVGAGI. V was shortened by 5 bases and J by 4 bases, with 11 bases between the two germline ends. The CDR3 loop spans 13 amino acids. CDR3 bases: TGTGCCAGCAGTCGACAGCGGGGCACTGAAGCTTTCTTT. Translated: CASSRQRGTEAFF.

The rearrangement links TRBV5-3 to TRBJ1-1; D is possibly TRBD1 (6 bases). TRBV5-3 is flagged as an ORF with uncertain function. The CDR3 runs to 13 residues. The V end was cut by 4 bases, the J end by 10 bases, with 17 bases between. CDR3 sequence reads: CARSGGPATGAFF. In DNA form, the CDR3 reads TGTGCCAGAAGCGGGGGGCCCGCGACAGGAGCTTTCTTT.

The rearrangement links TRBV2 to TRBJ1-4; D gene ambiguous. This CDR3 has 13 residues. The V end lost 4 bases, the J end lost 4 bases, and 7 bases lay between the germline ends. CDR1 SNHLY and CDR2 FYNNEI come from the germline V gene. The CDR3 nucleotides read TGTGCCAGCAGTGGGGCCTTTAATGAAAAACTGTTTTTT. This sequence encodes CASSGAFNEKLFF. Together with reference TRBV2 and TRBJ1-4, the CDR3 gives the full variable domain: EPEVTQTPSHQVTQMGQEVILRCVPISNHLYFYWYRQILGQKVEFLVSFYNNEISEKSEIFDDQFSVERPDGSNFTLKIRSTKLEDSAMYFCASSGAFNEKLFFGSGTQLSVL.

The chain has TRBV5-6 and TRBJ2-7; possible D gene TRBD1, 5 bases. CDR1 SGHDT and CDR2 YYEEEE come from the germline V gene. V was clipped by 0 bases and J by 0 bases, with 10 bases between them. CDR3 size: 15 residues. This CDR3 reads CASSLVQVSSYEQYF. The DNA of the CDR3 is TGTGCCAGCAGCTTGGTACAGGTGAGCTCCTACGAGCAGTACTTC.

This chain joins TRBV20-1 and TRBJ2-4; TRBD1 agrees at 7 bases. The CDR3 totals 11 residues. Germline lookup yields CDR1 DFQATT and CDR2 SNEGSKA (reference sequence). V shed 4 bases and J 10 bases; nucleotides not matched to a gene: 4. This CDR3 reads CSAKGQQIQYF. The CDR3 DNA reads as TGCAGTGCTAAGGGACAGCAAATTCAGTACTTC.

This CDR3 reads CASSQELAGGHNEQFF. The DNA of the CDR3 is TGCGCCAGCAGCCAAGAGCTAGCGGGGGGCCACAATGAGCAGTTCTTC. The V and J genes are TRBV4-3 and TRBJ2-1; 11 bases map to TRBD2. CDR1 is LGHNA and CDR2 is YSLEER in the germline V gene. With V trimmed by 0 bases and J by 5 bases, 3 bases remained unmatched. The CDR3 runs to 16 residues.

V and J are TRBV7-3 and TRBJ2-5; 10 nucleotides align to TRBD2. The junction had 7 bases not matched to a gene; V was cut back by 5 bases and J by 4 bases. Germline V gives CDR1 SGHTA, CDR2 FQGTGA. The CDR3 totals 15 residues. CDR3 sequence: CASSVDSGGTETQYF. The DNA of the CDR3 is TGTGCCAGCAGCGTAGATAGCGGGGGGACAGAGACCCAGTACTTC. Full variable domain (remainder filled in from reference TRBV7-3 and TRBJ2-5): GAGVSQTPSNKVTEKGKYVELRCDPISGHTALYWYRQSLGQGPEFLIYFQGTGAADDSGLPNDRFFAVRPEGSVSTLKIQRTERGDSAVYLCASSVDSGGTETQYFGPGTRLLVL.

The rearrangement joins TRBV10-3 to TRBJ1-1, with TRBD1 matching 8 bases. Germline CDR1 and CDR2: ENHRY and SYGVKD. CDR3 size: 16 residues. The V segment lost 4 bases and the J segment 0 bases; nucleotides outside the gene matches: 7. The CDR3 is CAISGGDRQLNTEAFF. The CDR3 coding sequence is TGTGCCATCAGTGGGGGGGACAGGCAACTGAACACTGAAGCTTTCTTT.

The chain has TRBV6-5 and TRBJ2-3, with D hard to call. The CDR3 length is 14 residues. Germline values: CDR1 MNHEY, CDR2 SVGAGI. V lost 11 bases, J lost 1 base, and 16 bases lay in between. CDR3 bases: TGTGCCGTTCAGACTCCTGGAGGCACAGATACGCAGTATTTT. Translation gives CAVQTPGGTDTQYF.

V usage is TRBV19 and J usage is TRBJ2-3; unclear D gene. This CDR3 has 16 residues. Looked up from germline, CDR1 is LNHDA and CDR2 is SQIVND (reference sequence). V lost 4 bases and J lost 0, with 14 bases in between. CDR3 DNA sequence: TGTGCCAGTAGTACCTGGTTTTCTACTAGCACAGATACGCAGTATTTT. It specifies CASSTWFSTSTDTQYF.

The chain is built from TRBV11-2 and TRBJ2-1, with 8 bases fitting TRBD2. The CDR3 has 15 residues. Germline V gene data show CDR1 as SGHAT and CDR2 as FQNNGV. The V segment lost 0 bases and the J segment 4 bases; nucleotides outside the gene matches: 2. CDR3 region: CASSLDGGGYNEQFF. The CDR3 DNA reads as TGTGCCAGCAGCTTAGATGGCGGGGGGTACAATGAGCAGTTCTTC.

The chain carries TRBV7-2 and TRBJ2-3; D not resolved. V lost 6 bases to trimming and J lost 4 bases, with 17 bases between them. This CDR3 comprises 15 residues. The germline V gene has CDR1 SGHTA and CDR2 FQGNSA. The chain's CDR3 is CASRPQVGLADTQYF. The CDR3 nucleotides are TGTGCCAGCAGGCCCCAGGTGGGGTTGGCAGATACGCAGTATTTT.

The V gene is TRBV30, the J gene TRBJ2-3; D is unclear. The CDR3 has 12 residues. In germline, CDR1 is GTSNPN, CDR2 SVGIG (reference sequence). Trimming stripped 0 bases from V and 4 bases from J, with 5 bases between. The CDR3 loop is CAWSVPADTQYF. The CDR3 nucleotides read TGTGCCTGGAGTGTCCCGGCAGATACGCAGTATTTT.

This chain connects TRBV25-1 to TRBJ2-7, with TRBD1 matching 8 bases. The V and J ends lost 4 bases and 8 bases, in that order; junction bases with no gene match: 10. This CDR3 spans 14 amino acids. Germline V CDR1 and CDR2: MGHDK, SYGVNS. As DNA, the CDR3 is TGTGCCAGCAGTGTTCGGACAGGGAAGCAGCAGCAGTACTTC. This translates into CASSVRTGKQQQYF.

This sequence joins TRBV7-9 and TRBJ2-7; D tentatively reads TRBD1 or TRBD2 (5 bases each). The CDR3 has 13 amino acids. Germline loops: CDR1 SEHNR, CDR2 FQNEAQ (reference sequence). V was trimmed by 5 bases and J by 7 bases, leaving 15 bases between them. This CDR3 is CASSGDLRGEQYF. DNA for the CDR3: TGTGCCAGCAGCGGGGACCTCCGAGGTGAGCAGTACTTC.

J is TRBJ2-2 and V is TRBV9; D is perhaps TRBD1 (6 bases). The CDR3 contains 17 residues. V was pared by 4 bases and J by 4 bases, with 20 bases between. The germline V gene encodes CDR1 SGDLS and CDR2 YYNGEE. The CDR3 sequence is CASSSRDNHRGTGELFF. The DNA for the CDR3 is TGTGCCAGCAGCTCCCGGGACAATCACCGCGGCACCGGGGAGCTGTTTTTT.

The V gene is TRBV6-1, the J gene TRBJ2-7, with 9 bases that match TRBD2. CDR1 and CDR2 from the germline V gene are MNHNS and SASEGT. Trimming took 9 bases from V and 3 from J; bases not matched to a gene: 9. The CDR3 runs 14 residues. CDR3 region: CASRTASGVYEQYF. The DNA for the CDR3 is TGTGCCAGTAGGACGGCTAGCGGGGTCTACGAGCAGTACTTC.

The chain recombines TRBV7-8 with TRBJ2-7; D remains ambiguous. Germline V gene lookup returns CDR1 SGHVS and CDR2 FQNEAQ. The CDR3 runs 13 residues. Trimming stripped 2 bases from V and 2 bases from J, with 7 bases between. CDR3 sequence: CASSLLSAYEQYF. The CDR3 nucleotides are TGTGCCAGCAGCTTACTCAGTGCCTACGAGCAGTACTTC.

The genes are TRBV6-1 and TRBJ2-4; D may be TRBD1 (5 bases). The V gene lost 8 bases and the J gene lost 9 bases, with 11 bases spanning the gap. The germline CDR1 and CDR2 sequences are MNHNS and SASEGT. The CDR3 spans 11 residues. The CDR3 here is CASLQAGIQYF. The CDR3 DNA sequence: TGTGCCAGCCTACAGGCCGGCATTCAGTACTTC.

The chain links TRBV7-3 to TRBJ2-2, with D maybe TRBD2 (6 bases). This CDR3 has 16 residues. Germline V lookup: CDR1 SGHTA, CDR2 FQGTGA. Trimming removed 2 bases at V and 6 bases at J, with 16 bases between. CDR3 coding DNA: TGTGCCAGCAGCTTATGGCTAGCGTCGGGGTCCGGGGAGCTGTTTTTT. Its translation is CASSLWLASGSGELFF.

The rearrangement uses TRBV5-5 and TRBJ1-5; D unresolved. Between the trimmed V and J ends, which lost 0 bases and 3 bases, there was a span of 10 bases. This CDR3 has 15 amino acids. Looked up from germline, CDR1 is SGHKS and CDR2 is YYEKEE (reference sequence). The CDR3 sequence is CASSLGGRDNQPQHF. In DNA, the CDR3 is TGTGCCAGCAGCTTGGGTGGGAGGGACAATCAGCCCCAGCATTTT.

V is TRBV6-5 and J is TRBJ1-6; D gene unclear. V shed 0 bases and J shed 0 bases, with 6 bases lying between them. Germline V gives CDR1 MNHEY, CDR2 SVGAGI. This CDR3 region has 16 residues. The DNA for the CDR3 is TGTGCCAGCAGTTACTCTGGGAGCTCCTATAATTCACCCCTCCACTTT. Amino acids: CASSYSGSSYNSPLHF.

This sequence joins TRBV7-9 and TRBJ1-6; 7 bases map to TRBD1. The V gene's germline CDR1 is SEHNR and CDR2 FQNEAQ (reference sequence). J gave up 6 bases and V 5 bases, and 7 bases lay outside the gene matches. The CDR3 covers 15 residues. The CDR3 nucleotides read TGTGCCAGCAGCCCGTGGGACAGCCCTAATTCACCCCTCCACTTT. It specifies CASSPWDSPNSPLHF.

The rearrangement joins TRBV5-1 to TRBJ1-5; TRBD1 is a possible D gene (6 bases). The CDR3 covers 14 residues. V was trimmed by 2 bases and J by 6 bases, leaving 12 bases between them. In germline, CDR1 is SGHRS, CDR2 YFSETQ. The CDR3 is CASSFGGGSQPQHF. The CDR3 nucleotides are TGCGCCAGCAGCTTCGGGGGCGGGTCTCAGCCCCAGCATTTT.

The chain combines TRBV7-3 with TRBJ2-5, with TRBD1 identical over 8 bases. Germline values: CDR1 SGHTA, CDR2 FQGTGA. With V trimmed by 2 bases and J by 4 bases, 3 bases remained unmatched. The CDR3 loop spans 14 amino acids. CDR3 coding DNA: TGTGCCAGCAGCTTACAGGGGGCAAGAGAGACCCAGTACTTC. It translates to CASSLQGARETQYF.

V usage is TRBV7-2 and J usage is TRBJ1-2; no clear D. The CDR3 extends over 11 amino acids. V dropped 3 bases and J dropped 8 bases, with 7 bases sitting between them. Per germline, CDR1 SGHTA and CDR2 FQGNSA. The DNA of the CDR3 is TGTGCCAGCAGCTTGGCTTACGGCTACACCTTC. This translates into CASSLAYGYTF.

DNA for the CDR3: TGTGCCAGCAGCTTGGGACAGGGGCCAGGGGAGCTGTTTTTT. This sequence encodes CASSLGQGPGELFF. The rearrangement uses TRBV5-4 and TRBJ2-2; 8 nucleotides align to TRBD1. The germline gives CDR1 SGHNT, CDR2 YYREEE (reference sequence). The trim removed 0 bases at V and 8 bases at J, leaving 3 bases unmatched. The CDR3 totals 14 residues.

This clone was found a few times. The chain recombines TRBV7-3 with TRBJ2-5; D is possibly TRBD2 (5 bases). V lost 5 bases and J 5 bases, leaving 12 bases between the germline ends. The CDR3 has 13 residues. Germline CDR1 SGHTA, CDR2 FQGTGA. Here the CDR3 DNA reads TGTGCCAGCAGCGTGGACTGGGCGGAGACCCAGTACTTC. This gives the protein CASSVDWAETQYF.